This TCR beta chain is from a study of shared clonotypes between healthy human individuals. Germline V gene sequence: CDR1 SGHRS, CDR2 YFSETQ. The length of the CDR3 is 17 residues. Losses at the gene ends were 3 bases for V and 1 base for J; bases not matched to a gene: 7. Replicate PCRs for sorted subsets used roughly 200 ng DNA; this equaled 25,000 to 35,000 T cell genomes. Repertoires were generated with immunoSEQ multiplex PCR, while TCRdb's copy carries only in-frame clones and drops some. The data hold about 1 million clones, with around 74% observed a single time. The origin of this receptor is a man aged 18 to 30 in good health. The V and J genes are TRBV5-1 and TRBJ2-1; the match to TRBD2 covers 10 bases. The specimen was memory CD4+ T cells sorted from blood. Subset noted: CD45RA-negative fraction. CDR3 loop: CASSSPQLAGSYNEQFF. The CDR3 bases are TGCGCCAGCAGCTCCCCCCAACTAGCGGGATCCTACAATGAGCAGTTCTTC.